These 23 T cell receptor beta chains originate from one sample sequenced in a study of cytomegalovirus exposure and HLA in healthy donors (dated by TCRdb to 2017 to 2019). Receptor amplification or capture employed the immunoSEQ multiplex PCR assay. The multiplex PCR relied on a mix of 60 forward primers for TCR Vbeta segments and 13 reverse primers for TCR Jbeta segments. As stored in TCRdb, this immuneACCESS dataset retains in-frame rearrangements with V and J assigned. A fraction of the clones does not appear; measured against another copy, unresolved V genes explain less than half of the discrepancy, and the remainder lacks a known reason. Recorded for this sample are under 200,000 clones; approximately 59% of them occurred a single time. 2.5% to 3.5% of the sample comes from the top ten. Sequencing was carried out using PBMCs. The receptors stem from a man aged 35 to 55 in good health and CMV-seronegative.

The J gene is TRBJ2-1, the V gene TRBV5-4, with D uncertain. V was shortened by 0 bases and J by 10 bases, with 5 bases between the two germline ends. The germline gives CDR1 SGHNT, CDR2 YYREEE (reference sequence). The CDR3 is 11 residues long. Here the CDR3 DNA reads TGTGCCAGCAGCTTGGAACAAGAGCAGTTCTTC. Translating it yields CASSLEQEQFF.

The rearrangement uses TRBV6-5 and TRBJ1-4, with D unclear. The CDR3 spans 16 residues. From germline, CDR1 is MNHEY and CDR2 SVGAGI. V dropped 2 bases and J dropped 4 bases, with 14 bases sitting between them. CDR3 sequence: CASSYGSSGFNEKLFF. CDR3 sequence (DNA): TGTGCCAGCAGTTACGGGTCGAGCGGATTTAATGAAAAACTGTTTTTT.

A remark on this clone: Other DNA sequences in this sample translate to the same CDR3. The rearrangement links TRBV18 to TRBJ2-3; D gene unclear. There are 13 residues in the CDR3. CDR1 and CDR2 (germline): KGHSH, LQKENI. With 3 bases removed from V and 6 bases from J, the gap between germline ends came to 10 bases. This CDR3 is CASSPDTRDTQYF. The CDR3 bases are TGTGCCAGCTCACCCGACACTCGTGATACGCAGTATTTT.

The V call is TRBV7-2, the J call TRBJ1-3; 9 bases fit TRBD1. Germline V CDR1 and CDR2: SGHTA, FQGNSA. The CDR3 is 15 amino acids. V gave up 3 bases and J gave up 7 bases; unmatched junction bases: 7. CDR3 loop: CASSFRGQGGNTIYF. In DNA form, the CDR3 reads TGTGCCAGCAGCTTCCGGGGACAGGGTGGGAACACCATATATTTT.

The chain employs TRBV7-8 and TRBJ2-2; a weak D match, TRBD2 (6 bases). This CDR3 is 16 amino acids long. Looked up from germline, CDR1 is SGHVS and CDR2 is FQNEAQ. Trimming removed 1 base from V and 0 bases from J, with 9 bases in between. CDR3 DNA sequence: TGTGCCAGCAGCTTAGGAACGGGGGCGAACACCGGGGAGCTGTTTTTT. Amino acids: CASSLGTGANTGELFF.

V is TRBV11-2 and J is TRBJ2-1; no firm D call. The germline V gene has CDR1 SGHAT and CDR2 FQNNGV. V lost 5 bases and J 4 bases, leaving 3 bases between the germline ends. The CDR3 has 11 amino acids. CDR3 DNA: TGTGCCAGCAGCCCTTACAATGAGCAGTTCTTC. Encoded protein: CASSPYNEQFF. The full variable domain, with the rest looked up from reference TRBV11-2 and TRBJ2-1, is EAGVAQSPRYKIIEKRQSVAFWCNPISGHATLYWYQQILGQGPKLLIQFQNNGVVDDSQLPKDRFSAERLKGVDSTLKIQPAKLEDSAVYLCASSPYNEQFFGPGTRLTVL.

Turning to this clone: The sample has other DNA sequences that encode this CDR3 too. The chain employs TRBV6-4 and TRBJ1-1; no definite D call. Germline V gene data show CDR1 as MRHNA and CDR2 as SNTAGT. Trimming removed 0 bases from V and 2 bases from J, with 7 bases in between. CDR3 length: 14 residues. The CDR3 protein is CASSDSSRNTEAFF. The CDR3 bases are TGTGCCAGCAGTGACTCGAGTCGCAACACTGAAGCTTTCTTT.

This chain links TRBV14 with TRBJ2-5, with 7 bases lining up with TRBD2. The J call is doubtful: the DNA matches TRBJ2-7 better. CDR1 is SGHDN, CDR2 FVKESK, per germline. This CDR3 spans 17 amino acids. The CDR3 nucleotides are TGTGCCAGCAGCCCCCTGTCCGGGACGGGGGGATACAACGAGCAGTACTTC. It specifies CASSPLSGTGGYNEQYF.

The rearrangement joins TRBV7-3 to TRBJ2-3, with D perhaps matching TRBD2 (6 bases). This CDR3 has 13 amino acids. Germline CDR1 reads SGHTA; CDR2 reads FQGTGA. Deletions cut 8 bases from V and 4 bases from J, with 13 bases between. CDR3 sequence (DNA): TGTGCCAGCCGTGATTCGGGGGCAGATACGCAGTATTTT. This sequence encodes CASRDSGADTQYF.

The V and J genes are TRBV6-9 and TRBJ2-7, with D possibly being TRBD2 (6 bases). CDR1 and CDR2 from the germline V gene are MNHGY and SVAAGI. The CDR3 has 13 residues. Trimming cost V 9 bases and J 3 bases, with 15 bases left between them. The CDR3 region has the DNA TGTGCCAGACCGGGGGAGCTAGACTACGAGCAGTACTTC. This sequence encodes CARPGELDYEQYF.

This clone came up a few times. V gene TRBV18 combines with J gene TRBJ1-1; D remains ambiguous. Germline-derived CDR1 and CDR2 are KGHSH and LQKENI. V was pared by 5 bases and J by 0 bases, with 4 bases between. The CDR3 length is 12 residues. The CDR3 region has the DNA TGTGCCAGCTCATCGGTGAACACTGAAGCTTTCTTT. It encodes CASSSVNTEAFF.

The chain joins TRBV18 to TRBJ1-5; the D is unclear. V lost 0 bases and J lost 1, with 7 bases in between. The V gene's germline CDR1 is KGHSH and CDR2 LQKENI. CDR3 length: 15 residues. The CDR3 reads CASSPPSQSNQPQHF. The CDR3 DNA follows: TGTGCCAGCTCACCACCTTCACAGAGCAATCAGCCCCAGCATTTT.

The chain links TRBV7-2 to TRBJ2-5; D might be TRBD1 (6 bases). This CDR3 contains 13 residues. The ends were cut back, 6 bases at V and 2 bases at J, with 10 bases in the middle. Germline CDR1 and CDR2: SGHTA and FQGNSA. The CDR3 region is CASRFGQQETQYF. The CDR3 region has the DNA TGTGCCAGCAGGTTTGGACAGCAAGAGACCCAGTACTTC.

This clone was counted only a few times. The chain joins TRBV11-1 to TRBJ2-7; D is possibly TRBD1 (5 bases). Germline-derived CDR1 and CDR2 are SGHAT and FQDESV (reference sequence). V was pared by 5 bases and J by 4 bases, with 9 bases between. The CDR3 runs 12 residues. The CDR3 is CASSPTAYEQYF. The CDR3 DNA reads TGTGCCAGCAGCCCGACAGCATACGAGCAGTACTTC.

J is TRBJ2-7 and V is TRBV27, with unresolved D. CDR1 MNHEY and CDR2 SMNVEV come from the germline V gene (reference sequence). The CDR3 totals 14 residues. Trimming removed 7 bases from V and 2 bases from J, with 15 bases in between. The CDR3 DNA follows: TGTGCCAGCAAGAAAGACAAGACCACCTACGAGCAGTACTTC. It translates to CASKKDKTTYEQYF.

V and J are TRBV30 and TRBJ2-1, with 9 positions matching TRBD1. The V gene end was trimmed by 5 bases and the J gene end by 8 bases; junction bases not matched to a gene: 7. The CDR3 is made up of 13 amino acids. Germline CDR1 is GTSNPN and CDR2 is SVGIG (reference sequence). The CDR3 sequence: CAWGRDRVHEQFF. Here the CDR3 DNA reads TGTGCCTGGGGCCGGGACAGGGTCCATGAGCAGTTCTTC.

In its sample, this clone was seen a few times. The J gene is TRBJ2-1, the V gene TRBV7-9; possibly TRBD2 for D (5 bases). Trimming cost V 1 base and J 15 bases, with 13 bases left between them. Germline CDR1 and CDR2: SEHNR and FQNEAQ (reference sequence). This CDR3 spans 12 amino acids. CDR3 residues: CASSLEKGETFF. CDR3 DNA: TGTGCCAGCAGCTTAGAAAAGGGAGAAACGTTCTTC.

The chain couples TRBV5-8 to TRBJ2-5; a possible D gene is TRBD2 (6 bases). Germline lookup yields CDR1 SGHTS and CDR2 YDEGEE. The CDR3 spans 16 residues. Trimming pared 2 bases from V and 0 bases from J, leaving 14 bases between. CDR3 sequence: CASSLRAGPYQETQYF. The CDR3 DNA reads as TGTGCCAGCAGCTTAAGGGCGGGACCGTACCAAGAGACCCAGTACTTC.

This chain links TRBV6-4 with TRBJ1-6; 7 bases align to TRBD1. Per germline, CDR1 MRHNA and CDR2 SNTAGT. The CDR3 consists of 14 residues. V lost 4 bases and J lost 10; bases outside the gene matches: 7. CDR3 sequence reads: CASSATGAESPLHF. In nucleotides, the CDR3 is TGTGCCAGCAGTGCCACAGGGGCCGAATCACCCCTCCACTTT.

CDR3 amino acids: CASSTAFSYEQYF. In DNA form, the CDR3 reads TGTGCCAGCAGTACAGCTTTTTCCTACGAGCAGTACTTC. The rearrangement uses TRBV2 and TRBJ2-5, with D hard to call. The last part of the DNA fits TRBJ2-7 better; the J call may be wrong. CDR1 and CDR2 from the germline V gene are SNHLY and FYNNEI. There are 13 residues in the CDR3.

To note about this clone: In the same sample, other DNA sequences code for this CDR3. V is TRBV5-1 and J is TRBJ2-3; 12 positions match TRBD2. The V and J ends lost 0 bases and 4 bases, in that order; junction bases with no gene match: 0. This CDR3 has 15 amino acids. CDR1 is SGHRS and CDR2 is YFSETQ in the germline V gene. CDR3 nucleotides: TGCGCCAGCAGCTTGGGACTAGCGGGAGCAGATACGCAGTATTTT. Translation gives CASSLGLAGADTQYF.

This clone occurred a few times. CDR3 protein: CASSRGLAGAGTQYF. CDR3 in DNA: TGTGCCAGCAGCCGAGGACTAGCGGGGGCGGGGACGCAGTATTTT. The chain recombines TRBV5-6 with TRBJ2-3, with 13 positions matching TRBD2. This CDR3 has 15 amino acids. V was clipped by 4 bases and J by 9 bases; unmatched bases: 8. CDR1 SGHDT and CDR2 YYEEEE come from the germline V gene. Full variable domain (remainder filled in from reference TRBV5-6 and TRBJ2-3): DAGVTQSPTHLIKTRGQQVTLRCSPKSGHDTVSWYQQALGQGPQFIFQYYEEEERQRGNFPDRFSGHQFPNYSSELNVNALLLGDSALYLCASSRGLAGAGTQYFGPGTRLTVL.

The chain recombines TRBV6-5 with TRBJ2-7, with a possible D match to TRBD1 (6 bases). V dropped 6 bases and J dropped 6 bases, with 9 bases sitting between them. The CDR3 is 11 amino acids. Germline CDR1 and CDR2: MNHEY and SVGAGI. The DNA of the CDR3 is TGTGCCAGCAGCCACAGGGCCGAGCAGTACTTC. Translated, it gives CASSHRAEQYF.